This entry concerns a single T cell receptor beta chain. The record originates from a study of blood T cell repertoires in COVID-19. Study context: Sites in the United States, Italy and Spain provided acute and convalescent COVID-19 samples. Sources were T cells, B-cell-depleted T cells, or PBMCs; the material itself was cDNA or gDNA.

Original handling: Reference gene primer amplification in the assay estimated nucleated cell counts. Some clones are missing from TCRdb's copy, which holds only in-frame ones; the method was immunoSEQ multiplex PCR. V, J and clone size are taken as reported in that table, and D and trimming were inferred from the DNA itself. The sample yields around 70,000 clones, 80% seen once. The source material was peripheral blood. This receptor was taken from a human donor in a cohort sampled during active COVID-19.

The DNA for the CDR3 is TGTGCCAGCAGCTTAGACAGGACAGGGGCCCACGAGCAGTACTTC. This encodes CASSLDRTGAHEQYF. The chain recombines TRBV11-2 with TRBJ2-7; 9 nucleotides align to TRBD1. The germline V gene has CDR1 SGHAT and CDR2 FQNNGV. V shed 0 bases and J 5 bases; nucleotides not matched to a gene: 5. This CDR3 has 15 residues.